These 21 T cell receptor beta chains were sequenced from one sample in a study of OX40 agonist ivuxolimab in advanced cancers. The receptor library was made with the immunoSEQ multiplex PCR assay. Drawn from immuneACCESS, this table holds only the in-frame rearrangements with V and J called that TCRdb kept. Clones are partly lost; checked studies trace under half to an unresolved V gene and leave the rest unexplained. Within this sample are around 66,000 clones, with nearly 90% of them counted one time only. Of the sample, under 0.4% is held by the ten largest clones. Material: CD4+ or CD8+ T cells sorted from blood, obtained in a trial of the OX40 agonist ivuxolimab. The receptor source for this set is an adult with an advanced solid tumor such as melanoma, head and neck, liver or kidney cancer.

This clone has just one count. The chain links TRBV15 to TRBJ2-7; 7 bases agree with TRBD1. This CDR3 spans 15 amino acids. V shed 5 bases and J 3 bases; nucleotides not matched to a gene: 10. CDR1 LNHNV and CDR2 YYDKDF come from the germline V gene (reference sequence). CDR3 DNA sequence: TGTGCCACCAGCTGGGAGTCAGGGGGAGACTACGAGCAGTACTTC. It specifies CATSWESGGDYEQYF.

This chain links TRBV28 with TRBJ1-3, with 8 bases fitting TRBD1. The CDR3 is 17 amino acids. V trimming: 7 bases; J trimming: 0 bases; junction bases outside the gene matches: 11. Germline-derived CDR1 and CDR2 are MDHEN and SYDVKM. CDR3 in DNA: TGTGCCAGCAAGGCAGGGGGCCTGGGGAGCTCTGGAAACACCATATATTTT. Amino acid sequence: CASKAGGLGSSGNTIYF.

The gene calls are TRBV6-4 and TRBJ2-4, with TRBD2 as a possible D gene (7 bases). This CDR3 contains 13 residues. Trimming stripped 5 bases from V and 8 bases from J, with 13 bases between. Germline V CDR1 and CDR2: MRHNA, SNTAGT. The CDR3 sequence: CASSIRGGDIQYF. Here the CDR3 DNA reads TGTGCCAGCAGTATAAGGGGGGGGGACATTCAGTACTTC.

The genes are TRBV19 and TRBJ1-3; D is uncertain. This CDR3 contains 14 residues. V lost 5 bases to trimming and J lost 2 bases, with 10 bases between them. In germline, CDR1 is LNHDA, CDR2 SQIVND (reference sequence). In DNA, the CDR3 is TGTGCCAGTAGTCTGGGAGGGCCTGGAAACACCATATATTTT. This codes for CASSLGGPGNTIYF.

The rearrangement links TRBV7-9 to TRBJ1-1, with D hard to call. This CDR3 region has 15 residues. The V gene's germline CDR1 is SEHNR and CDR2 FQNEAQ (reference sequence). The germline V and J ends were trimmed by 5 bases and 0 bases, with 13 bases remaining between them. This chain's CDR3 is CASSPTTNMNTEAFF. CDR3 sequence (DNA): TGTGCCAGCAGCCCTACAACTAACATGAACACTGAAGCTTTCTTT.

The gene calls are TRBV7-8 and TRBJ1-5; TRBD1 is a possible D gene (6 bases). V gave up 4 bases and J gave up 3 bases, with 16 bases separating them. Per the germline V gene, CDR1 is SGHVS and CDR2 is FQNEAQ. This CDR3 has 16 amino acids. CDR3 in DNA: TGTGCCAGCAGCTCCTCGGGAGGGGGATACAATCAGCCCCAGCATTTT. As protein: CASSSSGGGYNQPQHF.

The chain has TRBV4-2 and TRBJ2-3; no clear D gene. There are 17 residues in the CDR3. V shed 2 bases and J shed 1 base, with 16 bases lying between them. Germline V lookup: CDR1 LGHNA, CDR2 YNFKEQ. The CDR3 loop is CASSQLNRLAGTDTQYF. As DNA, the CDR3 is TGTGCCAGCAGCCAATTGAACAGACTCGCTGGCACAGATACGCAGTATTTT.

The V and J genes are TRBV29-1 and TRBJ1-1; D is uncertain. Germline CDR1 is SQVTM and CDR2 is ANQGSEA. V was cut by 7 bases and J by 1 base, with 10 bases left in between. The CDR3 extends over 12 amino acids. The CDR3 DNA sequence: TGCAGCGCCCAAGTTGGGAACACTGAAGCTTTCTTT. This encodes CSAQVGNTEAFF.

The J gene is TRBJ2-2, the V gene TRBV5-4; 8 bases map to TRBD2. This CDR3 has 16 amino acids. V was pared by 10 bases and J by 1 base, with 12 bases of the junction left unmatched. CDR1 is SGHNT and CDR2 is YYREEE in the germline V gene (reference sequence). DNA for the CDR3: TGTGCCTGCTCCAAGGGCGGGGGGCAGAACACCGGGGAGCTGTTTTTT. Protein product: CACSKGGGQNTGELFF.

The chain combines TRBV27 with TRBJ1-6, with D possibly matching TRBD1 (5 bases). CDR3 size: 16 residues. The germline gives CDR1 MNHEY, CDR2 SMNVEV (reference sequence). Trimming left V 0 bases short and J 6 bases short, with 12 bases between. The CDR3 DNA sequence: TGTGCCAGCAGTTTATCGATTGACAGTAGTAATTCACCCCTCCACTTT. It is translated as CASSLSIDSSNSPLHF.

The chain links TRBV5-8 to TRBJ1-1, with no clear D. Germline values: CDR1 SGHTS, CDR2 YDEGEE. Trimming took 5 bases from V and 0 from J, leaving 5 bases between them. CDR3 length: 12 amino acids. As DNA, the CDR3 is TGTGCCAGCAGGCCATTGAACACTGAAGCTTTCTTT. Its protein product is CASRPLNTEAFF.

This clone came up a few times. The chain employs TRBV27 and TRBJ1-2, with D possibly matching TRBD1 (5 bases). Germline lookup yields CDR1 MNHEY and CDR2 SMNVEV (reference sequence). The CDR3 has 13 amino acids. V lost 5 bases and J 10 bases, leaving 17 bases between the germline ends. The CDR3 here is CASSPGDRYLYTF. The CDR3 DNA follows: TGTGCCAGCAGTCCCGGGGACCGCTACCTCTACACCTTC.

The V gene is TRBV19, the J gene TRBJ1-1; D unresolved. V lost 8 bases, J lost 3 bases, and 7 bases lay in between. Germline loops: CDR1 LNHDA, CDR2 SQIVND (reference sequence). The CDR3 is 11 amino acids. The CDR3 here is CASGWDTEAFF. The CDR3 DNA reads as TGTGCCAGTGGGTGGGACACTGAAGCTTTCTTT.

The chain carries TRBV2 and TRBJ1-2; D is unclear. CDR3 length: 13 amino acids. Germline V gene sequence: CDR1 SNHLY, CDR2 FYNNEI. V was clipped by 5 bases and J by 0 bases, with 7 bases between them. This CDR3 is CASSIESNYGYTF. CDR3 nucleotide sequence: TGTGCCAGCAGTATAGAGTCTAACTATGGCTACACCTTC.

The sample holds a few counts of this clone. The chain uses TRBV7-8 and TRBJ2-1; D remains unclear. This CDR3 has 11 amino acids. Deletions cut 6 bases from V and 7 bases from J, with 7 bases between. CDR1 and CDR2 from the germline V gene are SGHVS and FQNEAQ. The CDR3 region is CASRQMNEQFF. CDR3 DNA sequence: TGTGCCAGCAGACAAATGAATGAGCAGTTCTTC.

The chain links TRBV2 to TRBJ2-5; TRBD2 aligns across 8 bases. The CDR3 has 15 residues. The germline V gene has CDR1 SNHLY and CDR2 FYNNEI. V was clipped by 7 bases and J by 1 base; unmatched bases: 8. The CDR3 loop reads CASTGLAGIQETQYF. DNA of the CDR3: TGTGCCAGCACTGGTCTAGCGGGCATCCAAGAGACCCAGTACTTC.

This chain joins TRBV6-6 and TRBJ1-6; D gene unclear. The CDR3 length is 15 residues. Germline CDR1 and CDR2: MNHNY and SVGAGI (reference sequence). V was pared by 8 bases and J by 0 bases, with 11 bases between. The CDR3 DNA reads TGTGCCAGCGGGTCCGGGAGCTCCTATAATTCACCCCTCCACTTT. This translates into CASGSGSSYNSPLHF.

The chain uses TRBV30 and TRBJ1-5; D perhaps matches TRBD1 (6 bases). With 5 bases removed from V and 9 bases from J, the gap between germline ends came to 11 bases. Germline lookup yields CDR1 GTSNPN and CDR2 SVGIG (reference sequence). This CDR3 comprises 11 residues. The CDR3 loop reads CAWGTTSPQHF. CDR3 in DNA: TGTGCCTGGGGGACAACCTCGCCCCAGCATTTT.

The gene calls are TRBV5-1 and TRBJ2-7; the match to TRBD1 covers 11 bases. V dropped 2 bases and J dropped 3; count of bases not matched to a gene: 1. The CDR3 has 14 amino acids. The germline gives CDR1 SGHRS, CDR2 YFSETQ. The CDR3 sequence: CASSLGTGGYEQYF. CDR3 nucleotides: TGCGCCAGCAGCTTAGGGACAGGGGGCTACGAGCAGTACTTC.

This chain uses TRBV6-1 with TRBJ1-1, with D unclear. Trimming left V 0 bases short and J 1 base short, with 6 bases between. From germline, CDR1 is MNHNS and CDR2 SASEGT. This CDR3 comprises 14 residues. As DNA, the CDR3 is TGTGCCAGCAGTGAAGCGGGTGGGAACACTGAAGCTTTCTTT. This sequence encodes CASSEAGGNTEAFF.

V is TRBV11-2 and J is TRBJ1-4; 7 positions agree with TRBD1. The J segment lost 8 bases and the V segment lost 5 bases, leaving 14 bases of the junction unmatched. Germline V gene lookup returns CDR1 SGHAT and CDR2 FQNNGV. CDR3 length: 16 residues. The CDR3 nucleotides are TGTGCCAGCAGCCCGACGACAGGGAGATTTGGCGAAAAACTGTTTTTT. It encodes CASSPTTGRFGEKLFF.